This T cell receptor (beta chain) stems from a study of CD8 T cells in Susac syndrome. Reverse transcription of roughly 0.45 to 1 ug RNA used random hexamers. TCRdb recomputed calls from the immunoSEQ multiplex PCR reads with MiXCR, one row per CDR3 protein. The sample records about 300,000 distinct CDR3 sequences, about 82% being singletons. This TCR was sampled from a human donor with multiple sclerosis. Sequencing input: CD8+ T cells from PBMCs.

This chain's CDR3 is CASSLIAALEQETQYF. CDR3 DNA sequence: TGTGCCAGCAGCTTAATAGCGGCCCTTGAACAAGAGACCCAGTACTTC. The rearrangement joins TRBV5-4 to TRBJ2-5; D perhaps matches TRBD2 (6 bases). CDR3 length: 16 amino acids. V shed 2 bases and J shed 2 bases, with 16 bases lying between them. Germline loops: CDR1 SGHNT, CDR2 YYREEE (reference sequence).